The 25 T cell receptor beta chains below all came from one sample that was sequenced in a study of cytomegalovirus exposure and HLA in healthy donors. PCR involved 60 Vbeta and 13 Jbeta primers. Data came from immunoSEQ multiplex PCR; TCRdb stores just in-frame clones and leaves some out. The sample table includes more than 200,000 clones. The sequencing sample was made of PBMCs. These receptors were taken from a woman in her thirties in good health and CMV-seropositive.

V and J are TRBV2 and TRBJ2-1; 8 nucleotides match TRBD1. The trim removed 4 bases at V and 3 bases at J, leaving 14 bases unmatched. The CDR3 contains 18 residues. Germline V gene sequence: CDR1 SNHLY, CDR2 FYNNEI. As DNA, the CDR3 is TGTGCCAGCAGTGTGGACCCGACCGGACAGGGATTCTACAATGAGCAGTTCTTC. This sequence encodes CASSVDPTGQGFYNEQFF.

The CDR3 bases are TGTGCCAGCGCCAGAAAGGGACAACCGAATGAAAAACTGTTTTTT. This gives the protein CASARKGQPNEKLFF. This chain joins TRBV2 and TRBJ1-4; TRBD1 is a possible D gene (6 bases). Germline V gives CDR1 SNHLY, CDR2 FYNNEI. The CDR3 is 15 amino acids. V lost 8 bases and J lost 5, with 18 bases in between.

This chain uses TRBV5-4 with TRBJ2-5; possible D gene TRBD1, 7 bases. Germline-derived CDR1 and CDR2 are SGHNT and YYREEE (reference sequence). This CDR3 is built from 14 residues. Trimming pared 4 bases from V and 5 bases from J, leaving 15 bases between. The CDR3 loop is CASSGGTARETQYF. In DNA, the CDR3 is TGTGCCAGCAGCGGCGGGACAGCCCGGGAGACCCAGTACTTC.

The rearrangement uses TRBV10-3 and TRBJ1-3; D perhaps matches TRBD1 (5 bases). The V gene's germline CDR1 is ENHRY and CDR2 SYGVKD. With 4 bases removed from V and 0 bases from J, the gap between germline ends came to 10 bases. The CDR3 sequence is 15 residues long. The CDR3 sequence: CAISVRGSSGNTIYF. In DNA, the CDR3 is TGTGCCATCAGTGTTCGGGGGAGCTCTGGAAACACCATATATTTT.

The chain has TRBV5-6 and TRBJ2-7, with 7 bases identical to TRBD2. Germline V lookup: CDR1 SGHDT, CDR2 YYEEEE. With 6 bases clipped from V and 0 bases from J, the junction kept 21 bases outside the gene matches. The CDR3 covers 19 residues. The CDR3: CASTYLAGLAEETSYEQYF. The DNA of the CDR3 is TGTGCCAGCACCTACCTAGCTGGGCTAGCGGAGGAAACCTCCTACGAGCAGTACTTC.

V and J are TRBV27 and TRBJ2-3; 12 bases align to TRBD1. Germline assignment: CDR1 MNHEY and CDR2 SMNVEV (reference sequence). Trimming at V came to 5 bases and at J to 10 bases, leaving 10 bases not matched to a gene. The CDR3 is made up of 15 amino acids. CDR3 residues: CASSIPGQGASAQYF. CDR3 in DNA: TGTGCCAGCAGTATCCCGGGACAGGGGGCGAGTGCGCAGTATTTT.

The chain combines TRBV11-2 with TRBJ2-1; 14 nucleotides match TRBD2. After removal of 5 bases from V and 6 bases from J, the junction contained 6 bases not matched to a gene. Germline CDR1 and CDR2: SGHAT and FQNNGV. CDR3 length equals 16 residues. In nucleotides, the CDR3 is TGTGCCAGCAGCGTGACTAGCGGGAGGGCCCTCAATGAGCAGTTCTTC. Its translation: CASSVTSGRALNEQFF.

This rearrangement joins TRBV6-6 to TRBJ2-1; 12 bases match TRBD2. After removal of 4 bases from V and 3 bases from J, the junction contained 4 bases not matched to a gene. The CDR3 extends over 16 amino acids. Looked up from germline, CDR1 is MNHNY and CDR2 is SVGAGI (reference sequence). The CDR3 DNA is TGTGCCAGCAGTTTGACTAGCGGGAGAGGCTACAATGAGCAGTTCTTC. This sequence encodes CASSLTSGRGYNEQFF.

The chain is built from TRBV5-4 and TRBJ2-3, with a possible D match to TRBD1 (6 bases). The CDR3 covers 15 residues. The V end was cut by 5 bases, the J end by 1 base, with 14 bases between. Germline V lookup: CDR1 SGHNT, CDR2 YYREEE (reference sequence). The CDR3 spells CASSSNPGGTDTQYF. In DNA, the CDR3 is TGTGCCAGCAGTTCGAATCCAGGGGGCACAGATACGCAGTATTTT.

The V call is TRBV11-3, the J call TRBJ2-5, with 8 positions matching TRBD1. Germline-derived CDR1 and CDR2 are SGHNT and YENEEA. With 5 bases clipped from V and 4 bases from J, the junction kept 6 bases outside the gene matches. The CDR3 is 14 residues long. DNA of the CDR3: TGTGCCAGCAGCCTAGGGGACAGGATAGAGACCCAGTACTTC. It encodes CASSLGDRIETQYF.

V and J are TRBV18 and TRBJ2-2; TRBD1 matches 7 bases. The V segment lost 2 bases and the J segment 3 bases; nucleotides outside the gene matches: 3. CDR3 length: 15 residues. Per germline, CDR1 KGHSH and CDR2 LQKENI. In DNA form, the CDR3 reads TGTGCCAGCTCACCATTCCAGGGGGACACCGGGGAGCTGTTTTTT. This encodes CASSPFQGDTGELFF.

The genes are TRBV7-2 and TRBJ2-1, with TRBD1 matching over 8 bases. The junction had 4 bases not matched to a gene; V was cut back by 0 bases and J by 3 bases. Germline V gene lookup returns CDR1 SGHTA and CDR2 FQGNSA. The CDR3 totals 16 residues. The CDR3 DNA reads as TGTGCCAGCAGCTTAGCTGGGACAGGATACTACAATGAGCAGTTCTTC. Amino acids: CASSLAGTGYYNEQFF. Drawing the rest from reference TRBV7-2 and TRBJ2-1, the complete variable domain is GAGVSQSPSNKVTEKGKDVELRCDPISGHTALYWYRQSLGQGLEFLIYFQGNSAPDKSGLPSDRFSAERTGGSVSTLTIQRTQQEDSAVYLCASSLAGTGYYNEQFFGPGTRLTVL.

This chain connects TRBV18 to TRBJ1-1; D call uncertain. Trimming took off 1 base at V and 1 base at J, with 10 bases between the two ends. Per the germline V gene, CDR1 is KGHSH and CDR2 is LQKENI. The CDR3 loop spans 15 amino acids. CDR3 in DNA: TGTGCCAGCTCACCACTTTACACCCCGAACACTGAAGCTTTCTTT. Encoded protein: CASSPLYTPNTEAFF.

The chain recombines TRBV7-6 with TRBJ2-1; TRBD2 might be the D (5 bases). The germline CDR1 and CDR2 sequences are SGHVS and FNYEAQ. CDR3 length: 16 amino acids. The V end was cut by 5 bases, the J end by 1 base, with 15 bases between. CDR3 nucleotide sequence: TGTGCCAGCAGCGGGGTTGGGAGAGGGTCCTACAATGAGCAGTTCTTC. Protein product: CASSGVGRGSYNEQFF.

V usage is TRBV5-1 and J usage is TRBJ2-3; 13 bases line up with TRBD2. CDR3 length: 16 residues. Germline lookup yields CDR1 SGHRS and CDR2 YFSETQ. J gave up 2 bases and V 4 bases, and 4 bases lay outside the gene matches. CDR3 in amino acids: CASSLGLAGPTDTQYF. The CDR3 bases are TGCGCCAGCAGCCTGGGACTAGCGGGGCCCACAGATACGCAGTATTTT.

The rearrangement links TRBV29-1 to TRBJ1-1, with 9 bases matching TRBD1. Germline CDR1 and CDR2: SQVTM and ANQGSEA. CDR3 size: 14 residues. V was clipped by 4 bases and J by 5 bases; unmatched bases: 8. As DNA, the CDR3 is TGCAGCGTTGGGTCGGGACAGGGTTGGACTGAAGCTTTCTTT. Amino acids: CSVGSGQGWTEAFF.

The rearrangement uses TRBV29-1 and TRBJ2-1; 11 positions match TRBD2. V gave up 2 bases and J gave up 4 bases; unmatched junction bases: 4. CDR1 and CDR2 from the germline V gene are SQVTM and ANQGSEA. This CDR3 has 15 residues. Here the CDR3 reads CSVEPGTSGYNEQFF. CDR3 sequence (DNA): TGCAGCGTTGAACCAGGGACTAGCGGTTACAATGAGCAGTTCTTC.

This sequence joins TRBV28 and TRBJ1-5; 7 nucleotides match TRBD1. CDR3 size: 13 residues. Germline assignment: CDR1 MDHEN and CDR2 SYDVKM. V was clipped by 8 bases and J by 0 bases; unmatched bases: 1. In DNA, the CDR3 is TGTGCCAGCGCAGGGGGTAGCAATCAGCCCCAGCATTTT. It codes for CASAGGSNQPQHF.

The rearrangement links TRBV6-1 to TRBJ1-1; 7 bases align to TRBD1. The V gene's germline CDR1 is MNHNS and CDR2 SASEGT. Trimming removed 1 base from V and 3 bases from J; junction bases left unmatched: 5. This CDR3 contains 15 residues. DNA for the CDR3: TGTGCCAGCAGTGAAGTTGGCAGGGGGGACACTGAAGCTTTCTTT. Its translation: CASSEVGRGDTEAFF.

The rearrangement joins TRBV10-3 to TRBJ2-2, with a possible D match to TRBD1 (6 bases). This CDR3 comprises 14 residues. The germline CDR1 and CDR2 sequences are ENHRY and SYGVKD. The V gene lost 4 bases and the J gene lost 1 base, with 7 bases spanning the gap. The CDR3 nucleotides are TGTGCCATCAGTGGGACAGAGAACACCGGGGAGCTGTTTTTT. Protein: CAISGTENTGELFF.

V gene TRBV29-1 combines with J gene TRBJ1-1; no firm D call. Germline CDR1 reads SQVTM; CDR2 reads ANQGSEA. Trimming removed 4 bases from V and 4 bases from J, with 7 bases in between. CDR3 size: 11 residues. This chain's CDR3 is CSVVGGTEAFF. For the CDR3, the DNA is TGCAGCGTTGTGGGAGGCACTGAAGCTTTCTTT.

V gene TRBV4-2 combines with J gene TRBJ2-3, with D possibly TRBD2 on 6 matching bases. The length of the CDR3 is 16 residues. Germline lookup yields CDR1 LGHNA and CDR2 YNFKEQ. V dropped 0 bases and J dropped 5 bases, with 15 bases sitting between them. In DNA, the CDR3 is TGTGCCAGCAGCCAAGAGGCCCGGGACTGGGGAGATACGCAGTATTTT. As protein: CASSQEARDWGDTQYF.

The V call is TRBV5-6, the J call TRBJ2-3; 10 bases agree with TRBD1. The V segment lost 2 bases and the J segment 2 bases; nucleotides outside the gene matches: 5. Germline CDR1 is SGHDT and CDR2 is YYEEEE. The CDR3 loop spans 16 amino acids. CDR3 bases: TGTGCCAGCAGCTTACGGACAGGGGGGCCCACAGATACGCAGTATTTT. It is translated as CASSLRTGGPTDTQYF.

This chain joins TRBV5-5 and TRBJ2-7, with 8 positions matching TRBD1. Germline V gives CDR1 SGHKS, CDR2 YYEKEE (reference sequence). This CDR3 has 13 amino acids. J lost 5 bases, V lost 1 base, and 2 bases had no gene match. The CDR3, as DNA: TGTGCCAGCAGCTTGACAGGGGGAAACGAGCAGTACTTC. It translates to CASSLTGGNEQYF. Full variable domain (remainder filled in from reference TRBV5-5 and TRBJ2-7): DAGVTQSPTHLIKTRGQQVTLRCSPISGHKSVSWYQQVLGQGPQFIFQYYEKEERGRGNFPDRFSARQFPNYSSELNVNALLLGDSALYLCASSLTGGNEQYFGPGTRLTVT.

V is TRBV30 and J is TRBJ1-5; 10 bases agree with TRBD1. Trimming cost V 5 bases and J 5 bases; bases outside gene matches: 6. Germline CDR1 GTSNPN, CDR2 SVGIG (reference sequence). CDR3 size: 14 residues. The CDR3 DNA reads TGTGCCTGGTCCCTTGGGACAGGGGATCAGCCCCAGCATTTT. It is translated as CAWSLGTGDQPQHF.